This TCR beta chain was recorded in a study of vaccination and CD4 T cells after COVID-19 (dated 2022 in TCRdb). Regarding the study in general: Convalescent patients had a positive SARS-CoV-2 result on nasal swab PCR, and of these patients, several had mild disease and one had severe disease. The convalescent cohort comprised six males and four females, including two Hispanic individuals, seven Caucasians, two Asians and one multiracial person. Each participant got two doses of either the Pfizer-BioNTech BNT162b2 vaccine (n=8) or the Moderna mRNA-1273 vaccine (n=2). Post-COVID blood samples from convalescent patients were collected a median of around 100 days after diagnosis, with a range of about 35 to 180 days. Post-vaccine blood samples were obtained a median of roughly 75 days after the second vaccine dose, with a range of about 12 to 241 days. The cultures were stimulated with overlapping spike peptide pools from SARS-CoV-2 and from the common cold coronaviruses HCoV-NL63, HCoV-OC43 and HCoV-229E. Control cultures received a CEFX viral epitope pool as the positive control, an HIV-1 Nef peptide pool as the negative control, or no peptide. In around 9 COVID-19 convalescent patients and a handful of infection-naive healthy vaccine recipients, researchers compared the spike-specific CD4+ TCR repertoire from before mRNA vaccination with the repertoire from after.

Libraries came from PCR. DNA from cultured CD4+ T cells was subjected to TCR sequencing with the Oncomine TCR Beta short-read assay at the Johns Hopkins FTIC core. The QIAamp micro DNA kit was used to extract genomic DNA from the cultured CD4+ T cells. Oncomine TCR Beta libraries made from cultured CD4+ T cells were pooled using unique dual indexes and sequenced on an Illumina iSeq 100. As for how the authors treated the data: Non-productive sequences were filtered out, and CDR3s that did not start with C, did not end with F or W, or were shorter than 7 amino acids were discarded. Antigen-specific clonotypes were identified with the MANAFEST web application by comparing peptide-stimulated wells with reference and other culture wells. Positive clones required FDR below 0.05, an odds ratio above 5, and productive frequency above 0.1% in at least two of three replicate wells. Clonotypes that were significantly expanded in both SARS-CoV-2 spike wells and at least one common cold coronavirus spike condition were defined as cross-reactive. Similarity between CDR3 sequences was evaluated in R version 3.6.1 using Levenshtein distances (stringdist) and unrooted phylogenetic trees (ape). TCRdb redid the processing of the public reads, applying fastp at Q25 and MiXCR, and retained in-frame beta chains. Entries are consolidated by CDR3 protein sequence, retaining the most common genes and DNA. The V and J calls come from TCRdb's annotation, not from the publication. Recorded for this sample are over 15,000 distinct CDR3 sequences; roughly two fifths of them occurred a single time. The ten largest make up over 5% of the sample.

With regard to this clonotype: No cognate antigen has been identified for it. Base qualities were left out, and no much larger clone turns up one base away.

Broader findings and caveats from the paper: In convalescent patients, a median 86.3% of post-vaccine SARS-CoV-2-reactive clones were detected only after vaccination, and vaccine-specific priming was suggested by this finding. Of the vaccine-specific clones in convalescent patients, 304 of 307, or nearly all, reacted only to SARS-CoV-2 spike and did not cross-react with common cold coronaviruses. Only a relatively small number of convalescent patients were included in the study, and early timepoints following natural infection were not analyzed. The median count of SARS-CoV-2-reactive clonotypes went up from some 23 after infection to around 38 after vaccination, although the change was not significant.

Interpreted using the paper, the treatment or condition label stands for: approximately nine-day PBMC culture with coronavirus spike peptide pools or control peptides (ViraFEST assay). The ViraFEST assay, used in the study, expanded antigen-specific T cells with peptide pools and then identified the expanded clonotypes through TCR sequencing. The positive SARS-CoV-2 PCR tests of the convalescent patients were dated from March to December 2020, before the Alpha, Beta and Delta variants emerged in the United States. Each well held roughly 2.2 million PBMCs cultured in IMDM containing roughly 5% human AB serum and approximately 9.8 IU/ml IL-2, with 10 ug/ml peptide pools added. On days 3 and 7, half of the culture medium was replaced with fresh IL-2-containing medium. Once the cells had been in culture for over nine days, the EasySep CD4+ T cell isolation kit was used to isolate CD4+ T cells by negative selection. PBMCs were separated from whole blood using Ficoll-Paque Plus gradient centrifugation and then either used fresh or cryopreserved at -140C. Triplicate wells were generally used for each culture condition.

The V end gives up 5 bases and the J end 4 bases, leaving 6 bases in the junction not matched to a gene. Including the terminal cysteine and phenylalanine, the CDR3 comprises 14 residues. Left in the record is the CDR3 DNA by itself, 42 bases read in frame from the first base. From the germline V gene, CDR1 is SGHNT and CDR2 is YENEEA. The rearrangement joined TRBV11-3 to TRBJ1-1; 8 bases in the junction line up with TRBD1. The TCR was taken from a human donor who had recovered from COVID-19. The sample in question was CD4+ T cells from blood, cultured in vitro, obtained before SARS-CoV-2 vaccination. The nucleotide sequence is given as TGTGCCAGCAGCCCAAGGACAGGGACCACTGAAGCTTTCTTT. It translates to CASSPRTGTTEAFF.